These 2 T cell receptor beta chains originate from one sample sequenced in a study of beta chain features in type 1 diabetes. Expressed TCRB transcripts got sequenced, as all isolated RNA was reverse transcribed. The protocol was immunoSEQ multiplex PCR, while the TCRdb copy is restricted to in-frame clones and leaves out a portion. The table records around 250,000 clones, approximately 14% of them present only once. The sample was naive CD4+ T cells from blood. All receptors derive from a woman between 40 and 50 years old in good health.

This clone was picked up many times. The gene calls are TRBV7-9 and TRBJ1-1; 7 bases are shared with TRBD1. CDR3 length equals 12 residues. Germline V CDR1 and CDR2: SEHNR, FQNEAQ (reference sequence). V shed 2 bases and J 12 bases; nucleotides not matched to a gene: 6. CDR3 sequence reads: CASSLKGTAPFF. The DNA of the CDR3 is TGTGCCAGCAGCTTAAAGGGGACAGCCCCTTTCTTT.

This chain connects TRBV2 to TRBJ2-1, with 10 nucleotides matching TRBD2. The CDR3 totals 16 residues. The germline CDR1 and CDR2 sequences are SNHLY and FYNNEI. The V and J ends lost 6 bases and 0 bases, in that order; junction bases with no gene match: 5. The CDR3 DNA sequence: TGTGCCAGCAGGGTTATAGCGGGGGGCTCCTACAATGAGCAGTTCTTC. It is translated as CASRVIAGGSYNEQFF.